The clone carrying this T cell receptor beta chain was detected once. The protocol was immunoSEQ multiplex PCR, while the TCRdb copy is restricted to in-frame clones and leaves out a portion. The top ten clones hold 1% of a sample with about 350,000 clones, about 90% of them seen once. The source of the sample is a study of blood T cell repertoires in COVID-19. Looked up from germline, CDR1 is LNHDA and CDR2 is SQIVND (reference sequence). The CDR3 consists of 15 residues. V was cut by 5 bases and J by 7 bases, with 15 bases left in between. Sequences were obtained from PBMCs or T cells enriched from blood (not recorded which). The chain recombines TRBV19 with TRBJ1-6; the D is unclear. The receptor was isolated from a woman in her twenties or thirties who had recovered from COVID-19. The CDR3 protein is CASSVAGSGNSPLHF. CDR3 nucleotide sequence: TGTGCCAGTAGTGTGGCAGGTTCGGGAAATTCACCCCTCCACTTT.